This T cell receptor beta chain was sequenced in a study of blood T cells in healthy people across ages. Comments on this clonotype: An end of the junction differs from the germline gene, which may be a read error.

The CDR3 runs 12 residues. Germline CDR1 reads DFQATT; CDR2 reads SNEGSKA (reference sequence). Using a J-beta primer mix together with a sample-barcoded 5' primer, a second PCR was run for roughly 7 to 12 cycles. With 12 random nucleotides, a template-switch adaptor tagged each individual cDNA molecule. Each CDR3 protein is one row after TCRdb ran MiXCR on the 5' RACE reads. The sample holds over 1,300,000 distinct CDR3 sequences, approximately 59% seen once. Specimen: blood. The chain uses TRBV20-1 and TRBJ2-7; the D is unclear. This sequence was found in a man aged 18 to 35 in good health. For the CDR3, the DNA is TGCAGGGCTAAGGCACAGCACTACGAGCAGTACTTC. This encodes CRAKAQHYEQYF.